Described below is a single TCR beta chain sequence and its context. This CDR3 has 22 residues. Per the germline V gene, CDR1 is MNHEY and CDR2 is SMNVEV (reference sequence). Unmatched junction bases numbered 23, after V lost 6 bases and J lost 0 bases. The data originate from a study of blood T cell repertoires in COVID-19. Study overall: Acute and convalescent COVID-19 samples came from the United States, Italy and Spain. PBMCs, B-cell-depleted T cells, or T cells provided the cDNA or gDNA that made up the material.

The authors' processing: Amplification from reference gene primers served as the basis for estimated nucleated cell counts. The repertoire was sequenced with immunoSEQ multiplex PCR; TCRdb's copy has only in-frame clones and lacks some. V and J calls and clone size are as listed in that table; D and trimming were resolved from the DNA. This sample carries about 83,000 clones, around 84% of them seen once, and the ten largest clones take under 8.5%. This sequence originates from an elderly man with active or convalescent COVID-19. Sequencing input: peripheral blood. This chain connects TRBV27 to TRBJ2-6; 7 nucleotides line up with TRBD1. The CDR3 DNA sequence: TGTGCCAGCAGCTATCAAGTCGGGACAGCACACCATCGGCTCTCTGGGGCCAACGTCCTGACTTTC. Translated, it gives CASSYQVGTAHHRLSGANVLTF.